This TCR beta chain was recovered during a study of Ad26.COV2.S vaccination and SARS-CoV-2 variants. Turning to the study itself: In the study, Ad26.COV2.S was injected intramuscularly once, or twice 56 days apart. Study-wide results and limits: Recipients of either vaccine or placebo displayed similar breadth of non-spike TCRs.

The treatment denotes: around 19 received Ad26.COV2.S at low or high dose, single or two shots; 5 received placebo; per-sample allocation not given. On day 63 after the first injection, vaccine and placebo recipients gave samples. Adults aged 18-55 years in Boston included the donor. A remark on this clone: The antigen is unknown.

Assay: immunoSEQ multiplex PCR; the TCRdb copy retains only in-frame clones and omits some. Found here are around 300,000 clones, about 87% of them singletons; the top ten hold 5.5% to 7%. V lost 1 base to trimming and J lost 2 bases, with 10 bases between them. The CDR3 consists of 15 residues. Germline V gene sequence: CDR1 SGHNT, CDR2 YENEEA. This sequence joins TRBV11-3 and TRBJ2-3; maybe TRBD2 (6 bases). The TCR was taken from a person between 18 and 65 years old who received the Ad26.COV2.S COVID-19 vaccine or a placebo. The sample consisted of peripheral blood, taken in a trial of Ad26.COV2.S vaccine versus placebo. DNA of the CDR3: TGTGCCAGCAGCTTAGGCGGGATTATCACAGATACGCAGTATTTT. This encodes CASSLGGIITDTQYF. The full variable domain, its missing parts supplied by reference TRBV11-3 and TRBJ2-3, is EAGVVQSPRYKIIEKKQPVAFWCNPISGHNTLYWYLQNLGQGPELLIRYENEEAVDDSQLPKDRFSAERLKGVDSTLKIQPAELGDSAVYLCASSLGGIITDTQYFGPGTRLTVL.